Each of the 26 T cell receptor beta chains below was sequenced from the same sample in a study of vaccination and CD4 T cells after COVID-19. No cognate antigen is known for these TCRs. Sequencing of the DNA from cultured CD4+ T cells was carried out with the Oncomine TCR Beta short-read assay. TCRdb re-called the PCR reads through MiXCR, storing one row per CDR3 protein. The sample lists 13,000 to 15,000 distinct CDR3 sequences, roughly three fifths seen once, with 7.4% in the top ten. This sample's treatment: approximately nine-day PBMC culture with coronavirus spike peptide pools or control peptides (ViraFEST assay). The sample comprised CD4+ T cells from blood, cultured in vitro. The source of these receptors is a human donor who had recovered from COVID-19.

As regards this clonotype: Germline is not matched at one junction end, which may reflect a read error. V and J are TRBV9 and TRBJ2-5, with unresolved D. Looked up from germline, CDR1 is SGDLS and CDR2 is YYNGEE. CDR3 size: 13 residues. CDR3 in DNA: TGTACCAGCAGCGCCACGAGCCACGAGACCCAGTACTTC. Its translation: CTSSATSHETQYF.

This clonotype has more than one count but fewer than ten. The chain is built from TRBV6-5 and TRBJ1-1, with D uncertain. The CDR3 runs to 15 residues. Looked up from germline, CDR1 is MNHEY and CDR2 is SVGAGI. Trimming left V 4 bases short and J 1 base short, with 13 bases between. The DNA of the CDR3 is TGTGCCAGCAGTTCCCCTGGGAGGTCGAACACTGAAGCTTTCTTT. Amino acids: CASSSPGRSNTEAFF.

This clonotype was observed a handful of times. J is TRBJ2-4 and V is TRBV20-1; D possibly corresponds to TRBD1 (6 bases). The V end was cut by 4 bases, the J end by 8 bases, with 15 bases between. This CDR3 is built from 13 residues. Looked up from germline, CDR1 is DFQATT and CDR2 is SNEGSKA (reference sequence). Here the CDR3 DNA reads TGCAGTGCTATACAGGGTGCGGCGGACATTCAGTACTTC. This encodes CSAIQGAADIQYF.

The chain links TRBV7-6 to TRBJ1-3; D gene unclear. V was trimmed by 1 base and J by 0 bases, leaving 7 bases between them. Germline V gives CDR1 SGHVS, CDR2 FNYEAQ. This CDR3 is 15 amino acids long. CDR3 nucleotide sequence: TGTGCCAGCAGCTTAGAGGTCACCTCTGGAAACACCATATATTTT. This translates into CASSLEVTSGNTIYF.

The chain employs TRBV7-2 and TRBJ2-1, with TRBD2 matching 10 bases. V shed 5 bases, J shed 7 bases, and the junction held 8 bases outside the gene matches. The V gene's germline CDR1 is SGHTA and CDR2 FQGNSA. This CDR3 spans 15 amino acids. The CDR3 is CASSRPSGSANEQFF. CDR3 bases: TGTGCCAGCAGCCGTCCTAGCGGGAGTGCGAATGAGCAGTTCTTC.

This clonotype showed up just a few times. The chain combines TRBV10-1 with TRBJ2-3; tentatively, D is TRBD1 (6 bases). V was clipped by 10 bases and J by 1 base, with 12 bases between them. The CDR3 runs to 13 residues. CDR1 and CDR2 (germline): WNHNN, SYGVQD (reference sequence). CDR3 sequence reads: CATQRQGTDTQYF. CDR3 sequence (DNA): TGCGCCACCCAGAGACAGGGCACAGATACGCAGTATTTT.

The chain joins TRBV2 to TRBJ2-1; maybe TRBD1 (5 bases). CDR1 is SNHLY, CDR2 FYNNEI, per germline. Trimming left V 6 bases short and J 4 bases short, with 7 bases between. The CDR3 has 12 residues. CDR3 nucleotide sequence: TGTGCCAGCAGGAAGGGGTACAATGAGCAGTTCTTC. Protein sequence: CASRKGYNEQFF.

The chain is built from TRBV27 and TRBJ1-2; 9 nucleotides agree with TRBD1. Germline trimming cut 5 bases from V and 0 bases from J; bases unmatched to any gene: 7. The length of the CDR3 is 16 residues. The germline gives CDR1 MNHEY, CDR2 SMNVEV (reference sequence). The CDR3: CASSQRGTGSNYGYTF. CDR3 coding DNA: TGTGCCAGCAGTCAACGGGGGACAGGGTCTAACTATGGCTACACCTTC.

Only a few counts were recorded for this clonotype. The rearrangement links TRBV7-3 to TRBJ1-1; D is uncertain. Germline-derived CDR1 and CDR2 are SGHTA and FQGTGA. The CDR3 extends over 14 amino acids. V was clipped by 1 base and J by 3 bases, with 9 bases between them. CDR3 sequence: CASSLNPGYTEAFF. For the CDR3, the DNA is TGTGCCAGCAGCTTAAATCCGGGGTACACTGAAGCTTTCTTT.

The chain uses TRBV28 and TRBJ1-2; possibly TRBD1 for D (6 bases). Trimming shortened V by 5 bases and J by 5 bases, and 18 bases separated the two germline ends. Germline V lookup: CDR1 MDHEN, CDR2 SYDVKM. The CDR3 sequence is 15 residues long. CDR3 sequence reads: CASSPMGGVRYGYTF. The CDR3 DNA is TGTGCCAGCAGTCCTATGGGGGGCGTTAGATATGGCTACACCTTC.

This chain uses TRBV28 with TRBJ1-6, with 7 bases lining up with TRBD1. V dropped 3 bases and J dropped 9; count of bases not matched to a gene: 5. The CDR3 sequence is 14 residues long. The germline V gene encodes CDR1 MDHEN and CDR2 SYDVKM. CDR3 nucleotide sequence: TGTGCCAGCAGTTTCTACAGGGGTGCTTCACCCCTCCACTTT. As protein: CASSFYRGASPLHF.

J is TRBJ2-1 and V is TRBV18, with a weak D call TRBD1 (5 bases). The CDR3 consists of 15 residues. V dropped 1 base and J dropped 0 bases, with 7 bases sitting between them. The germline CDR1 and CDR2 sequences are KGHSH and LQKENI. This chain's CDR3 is CASSPLGLSYNEQFF. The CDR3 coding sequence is TGTGCCAGCTCACCACTGGGGCTCTCCTACAATGAGCAGTTCTTC.

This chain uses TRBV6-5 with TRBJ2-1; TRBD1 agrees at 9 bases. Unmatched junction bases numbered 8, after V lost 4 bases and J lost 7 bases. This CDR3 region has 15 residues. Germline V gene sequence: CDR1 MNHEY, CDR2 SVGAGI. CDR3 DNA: TGTGCCAGCAGTTCACCGGGACAGGGAATTAATGAGCAGTTCTTC. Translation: CASSSPGQGINEQFF.

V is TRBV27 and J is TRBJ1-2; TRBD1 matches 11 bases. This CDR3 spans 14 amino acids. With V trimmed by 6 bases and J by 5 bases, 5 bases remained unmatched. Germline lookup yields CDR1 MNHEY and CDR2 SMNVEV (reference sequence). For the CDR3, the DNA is TGTGCCAGCAGACGGGGACAGGGGGGATATGGCTACACCTTC. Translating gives CASRRGQGGYGYTF.

Here the CDR3 reads CASSLNTLRSGYTF. The CDR3, as DNA: TGTGCCAGCAGTTTAAATACCCTCCGTTCTGGCTACACCTTC. J is TRBJ1-2 and V is TRBV28, with unresolved D. The CDR3 sequence is 14 residues long. V lost 2 bases, J lost 7 bases, and 14 bases lay in between. Per the germline V gene, CDR1 is MDHEN and CDR2 is SYDVKM.

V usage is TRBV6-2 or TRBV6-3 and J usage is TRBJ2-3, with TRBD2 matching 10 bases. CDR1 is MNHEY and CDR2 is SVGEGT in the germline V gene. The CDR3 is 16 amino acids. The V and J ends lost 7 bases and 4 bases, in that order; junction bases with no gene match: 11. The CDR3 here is CASTKGASGSPDTQYF. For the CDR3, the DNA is TGTGCCAGCACCAAGGGTGCTAGCGGGAGCCCAGATACGCAGTATTTT.

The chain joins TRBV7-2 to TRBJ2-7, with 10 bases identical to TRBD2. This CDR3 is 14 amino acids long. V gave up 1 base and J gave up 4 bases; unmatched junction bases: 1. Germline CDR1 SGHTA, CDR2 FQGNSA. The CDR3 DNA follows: TGTGCCAGCAGCTTAGTAGCGGGAGGATACGAGCAGTACTTC. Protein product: CASSLVAGGYEQYF. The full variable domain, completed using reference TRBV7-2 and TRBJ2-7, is GAGVSQSPSNKVTEKGKDVELRCDPISGHTALYWYRQSLGQGLEFLIYFQGNSAPDKSGLPSDRFSAERTGGSVSTLTIQRTQQEDSAVYLCASSLVAGGYEQYFGPGTRLTVT.

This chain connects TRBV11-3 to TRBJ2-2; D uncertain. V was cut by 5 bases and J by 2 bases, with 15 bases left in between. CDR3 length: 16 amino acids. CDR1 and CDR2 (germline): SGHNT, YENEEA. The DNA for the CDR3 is TGTGCCAGCAGCCAGCCGGTAGTCCGAAACACCGGGGAGCTGTTTTTT. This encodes CASSQPVVRNTGELFF. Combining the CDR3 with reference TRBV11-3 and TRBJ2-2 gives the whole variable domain EAGVVQSPRYKIIEKKQPVAFWCNPISGHNTLYWYLQNLGQGPELLIRYENEEAVDDSQLPKDRFSAERLKGVDSTLKIQPAELGDSAVYLCASSQPVVRNTGELFFGEGSRLTVL.

The CDR3 nucleotides are TGCAGCGTCTCCCGTGGGGACTCCTACTACGAGCAGTACTTC. Residues: CSVSRGDSYYEQYF. J is TRBJ2-7 and V is TRBV20-1; D might be TRBD2 (6 bases). This CDR3 contains 14 residues. Per the germline V gene, CDR1 is DFQATT and CDR2 is SNEGSKA (reference sequence).

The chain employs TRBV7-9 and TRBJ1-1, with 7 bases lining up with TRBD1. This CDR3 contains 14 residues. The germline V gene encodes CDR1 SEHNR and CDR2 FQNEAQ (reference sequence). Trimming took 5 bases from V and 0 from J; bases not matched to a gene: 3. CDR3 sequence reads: CASSLGQLNTEAFF. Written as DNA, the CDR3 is TGTGCCAGCAGCCTGGGACAGTTGAACACTGAAGCTTTCTTT.

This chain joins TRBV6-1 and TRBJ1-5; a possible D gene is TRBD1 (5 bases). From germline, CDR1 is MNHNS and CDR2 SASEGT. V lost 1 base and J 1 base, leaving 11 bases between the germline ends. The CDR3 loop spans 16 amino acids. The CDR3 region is CASSEEAGLSNQPQHF. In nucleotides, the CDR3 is TGTGCCAGCAGTGAAGAGGCAGGGTTGAGCAATCAGCCCCAGCATTTT.

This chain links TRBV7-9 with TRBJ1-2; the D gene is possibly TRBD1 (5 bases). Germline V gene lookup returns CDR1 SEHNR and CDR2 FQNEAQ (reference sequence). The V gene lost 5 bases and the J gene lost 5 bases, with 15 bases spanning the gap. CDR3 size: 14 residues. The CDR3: CASSHGTSSYGYTF. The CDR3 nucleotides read TGTGCCAGCAGCCACGGGACGAGTTCTTATGGCTACACCTTC.

The CDR3 coding sequence is TGTGCCAGCAGCAACCCGGGCGGGAAGACCTACAATGAGCAGTTCTTC. Translation gives CASSNPGGKTYNEQFF. The genes are TRBV21-1 and TRBJ2-1; the D call TRBD1 from the table was never checked on the DNA. TRBV21-1 is tagged as a pseudogene. This CDR3 has 16 residues.

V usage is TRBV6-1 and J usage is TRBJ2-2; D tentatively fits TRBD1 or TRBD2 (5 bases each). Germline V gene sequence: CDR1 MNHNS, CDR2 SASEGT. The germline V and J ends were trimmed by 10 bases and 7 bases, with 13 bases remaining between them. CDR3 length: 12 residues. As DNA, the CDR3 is TGTGCCACATCCTGGGGGAGCGGGGAGCTGTTTTTT. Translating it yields CATSWGSGELFF.

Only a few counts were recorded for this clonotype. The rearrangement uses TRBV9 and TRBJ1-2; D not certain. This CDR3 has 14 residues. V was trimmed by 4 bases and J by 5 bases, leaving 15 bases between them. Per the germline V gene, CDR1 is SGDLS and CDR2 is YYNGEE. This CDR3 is CASSPEGRGYGYTF. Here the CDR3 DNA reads TGTGCCAGCAGCCCCGAGGGTCGTGGATATGGCTACACCTTC.

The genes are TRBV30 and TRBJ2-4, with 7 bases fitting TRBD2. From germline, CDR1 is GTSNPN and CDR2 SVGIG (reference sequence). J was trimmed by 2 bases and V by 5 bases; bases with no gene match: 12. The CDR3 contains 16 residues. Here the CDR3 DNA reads TGTGCCTGGGAGTCGGGAGGTTTCGGGTCCAAAAACATTCAGTACTTC. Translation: CAWESGGFGSKNIQYF.